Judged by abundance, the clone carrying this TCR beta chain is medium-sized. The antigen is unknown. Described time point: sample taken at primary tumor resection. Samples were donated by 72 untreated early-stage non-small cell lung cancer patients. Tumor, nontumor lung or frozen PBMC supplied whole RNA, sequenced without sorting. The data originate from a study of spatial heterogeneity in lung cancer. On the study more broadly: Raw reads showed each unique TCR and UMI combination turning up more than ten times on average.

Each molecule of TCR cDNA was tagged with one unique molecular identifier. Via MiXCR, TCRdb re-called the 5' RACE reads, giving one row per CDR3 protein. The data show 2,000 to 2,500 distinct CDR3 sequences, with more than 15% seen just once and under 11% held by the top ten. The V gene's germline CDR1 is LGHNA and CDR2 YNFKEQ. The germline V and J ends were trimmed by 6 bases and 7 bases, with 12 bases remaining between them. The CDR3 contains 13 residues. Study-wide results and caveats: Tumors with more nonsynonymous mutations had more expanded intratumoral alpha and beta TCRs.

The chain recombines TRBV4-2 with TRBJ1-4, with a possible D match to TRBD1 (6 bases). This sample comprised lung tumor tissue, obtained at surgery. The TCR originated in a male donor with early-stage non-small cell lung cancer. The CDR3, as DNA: TGTGCCAGCAGTAAGGGGGAGAGTGAAAAACTGTTTTTT. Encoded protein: CASSKGESEKLFF.